These 4 T cell receptor beta chains originate from one sample sequenced in a study of cytomegalovirus exposure and HLA in healthy donors. PCR used 60 Vbeta primers and 13 Jbeta primers. Generated by immunoSEQ multiplex PCR, the TCRdb table keeps only in-frame clones and is missing some. Counted here are roughly 150,000 clones, roughly 80% occurring once; the ten biggest clones make up roughly 2.1%. Sequences were obtained from PBMCs. The receptors were sampled from a middle-aged man in good health and CMV-seropositive.

V usage is TRBV9 and J usage is TRBJ1-1; the match to TRBD1 covers 8 bases. Germline V CDR1 and CDR2: SGDLS, YYNGEE. Trimming took 4 bases from V and 1 from J; bases not matched to a gene: 9. The length of the CDR3 is 16 residues. CDR3 region: CASSPRTGLWNTEAFF. DNA for the CDR3: TGTGCCAGCAGCCCCAGGACAGGGCTTTGGAACACTGAAGCTTTCTTT.

Concerning this clone: At one boundary the junction diverges from the germline segment, which might be a read error. V usage is TRBV5-4 and J usage is TRBJ1-5, with D uncertain. CDR1 is SGHNT, CDR2 YYREEE, per germline (reference sequence). The CDR3 extends over 12 amino acids. As DNA, the CDR3 is TGTGCCAGCAGCTCAGAAAATCAGTCCCAGCATTTT. Translation: CASSSENQSQHF.

The gene calls are TRBV4-3 and TRBJ2-7; a possible D gene is TRBD1 (6 bases). There are 14 residues in the CDR3. The V gene lost 4 bases and the J gene lost 1 base, with 11 bases spanning the gap. Germline-derived CDR1 and CDR2 are LGHNA and YSLEER. This CDR3 is CASSLTGTSYEQYF. Written as DNA, the CDR3 is TGCGCCAGCAGCCTTACCGGGACATCCTACGAGCAGTACTTC.

The V and J genes are TRBV4-1 and TRBJ1-5; TRBD1 might be the D (6 bases). The CDR3 runs to 15 residues. Trimming took off 3 bases at V and 2 bases at J, with 11 bases between the two ends. CDR1 and CDR2 from the germline V gene are MGHRA and YSYEKL. CDR3 bases: TGCGCCAGCAGCCATACGGACAGTCGCAATCAGCCCCAGCATTTT. It yields the protein CASSHTDSRNQPQHF.